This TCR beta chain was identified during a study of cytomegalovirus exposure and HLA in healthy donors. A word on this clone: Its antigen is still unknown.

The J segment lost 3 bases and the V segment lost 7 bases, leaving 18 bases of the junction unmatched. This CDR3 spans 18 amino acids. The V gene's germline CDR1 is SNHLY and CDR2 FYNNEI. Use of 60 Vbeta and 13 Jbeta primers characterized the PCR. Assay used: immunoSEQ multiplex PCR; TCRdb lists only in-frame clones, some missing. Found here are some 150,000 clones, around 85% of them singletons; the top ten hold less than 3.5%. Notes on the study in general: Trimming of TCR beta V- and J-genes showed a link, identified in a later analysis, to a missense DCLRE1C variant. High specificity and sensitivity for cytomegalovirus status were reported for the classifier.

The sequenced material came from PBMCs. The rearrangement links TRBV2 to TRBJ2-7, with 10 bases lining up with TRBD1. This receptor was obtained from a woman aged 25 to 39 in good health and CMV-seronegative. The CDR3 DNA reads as TGTGCCAGCACCGCCCCTTTCCCGCCGGGACAGGGGTACTACGAGCAGTACTTC. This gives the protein CASTAPFPPGQGYYEQYF. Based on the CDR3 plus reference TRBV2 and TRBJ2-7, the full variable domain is EPEVTQTPSHQVTQMGQEVILRCVPISNHLYFYWYRQILGQKVEFLVSFYNNEISEKSEIFDDQFSVERPDGSNFTLKIRSTKLEDSAMYFCASTAPFPPGQGYYEQYFGPGTRLTVT.